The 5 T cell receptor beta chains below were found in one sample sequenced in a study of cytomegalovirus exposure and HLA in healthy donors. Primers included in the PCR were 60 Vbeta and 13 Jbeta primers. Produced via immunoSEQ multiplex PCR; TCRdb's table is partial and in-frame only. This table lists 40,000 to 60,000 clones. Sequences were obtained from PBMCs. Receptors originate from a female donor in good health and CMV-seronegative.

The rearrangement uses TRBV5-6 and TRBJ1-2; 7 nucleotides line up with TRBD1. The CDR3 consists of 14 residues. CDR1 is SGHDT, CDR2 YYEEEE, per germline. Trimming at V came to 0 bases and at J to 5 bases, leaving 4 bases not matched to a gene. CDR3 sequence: CASSLVGQNYGYTF. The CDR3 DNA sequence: TGTGCCAGCAGCTTGGTGGGACAGAATTATGGCTACACCTTC.

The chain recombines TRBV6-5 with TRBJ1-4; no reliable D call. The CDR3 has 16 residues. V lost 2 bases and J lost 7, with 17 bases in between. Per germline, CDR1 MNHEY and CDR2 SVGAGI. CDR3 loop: CASSYGSGMTGEKLFF. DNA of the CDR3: TGTGCCAGCAGTTACGGCTCCGGGATGACGGGTGAAAAACTGTTTTTT.

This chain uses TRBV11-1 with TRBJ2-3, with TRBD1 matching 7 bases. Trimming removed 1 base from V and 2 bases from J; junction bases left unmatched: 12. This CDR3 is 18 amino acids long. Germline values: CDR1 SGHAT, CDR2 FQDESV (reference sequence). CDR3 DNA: TGTGCCAGCAGCTTAGGTATGGGACAGACTATCTTCACAGATACGCAGTATTTT. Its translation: CASSLGMGQTIFTDTQYF.

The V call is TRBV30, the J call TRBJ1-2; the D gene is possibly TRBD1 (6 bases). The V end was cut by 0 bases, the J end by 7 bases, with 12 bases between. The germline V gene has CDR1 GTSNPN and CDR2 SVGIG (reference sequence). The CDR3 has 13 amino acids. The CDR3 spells CAWSVQGDCGYTF. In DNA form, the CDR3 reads TGTGCCTGGAGTGTACAGGGAGACTGTGGCTACACCTTC.

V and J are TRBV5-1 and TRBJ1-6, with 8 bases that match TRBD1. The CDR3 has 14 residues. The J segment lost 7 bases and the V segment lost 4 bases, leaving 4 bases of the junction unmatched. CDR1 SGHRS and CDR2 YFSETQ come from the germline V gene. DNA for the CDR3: TGCGCCAGCAGCATCCGGGACAGGAATTCACCCCTCCACTTT. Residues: CASSIRDRNSPLHF. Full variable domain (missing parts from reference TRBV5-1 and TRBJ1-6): KAGVTQTPRYLIKTRGQQVTLSCSPISGHRSVSWYQQTPGQGLQFLFEYFSETQRNKGNFPGRFSGRQFSNSRSEMNVSTLELGDSALYLCASSIRDRNSPLHFGNGTRLTVT.